Listed below are T cell receptor beta chains from one sample, sequenced in a study of blood T cell repertoires in COVID-19. Assay: immunoSEQ multiplex PCR; the TCRdb copy retains only in-frame clones and omits some. This table holds 200,000 to 300,000 clones, approximately 86% found once. Sequenced: PBMCs or T cells enriched from blood (not recorded which). The receptors here all came from a woman between 18 and 29 years old who had recovered from COVID-19. Each CDR3 is given with its conserved first and last residue. A D gene is named only where the DNA matches it firmly. Size is omitted from some rows. Given values are once, few, many or a class for expanded clones.

CDR3 protein: CATSRTKSYEQYF
CDR3 DNA: TGTGCCACCAGCAGGACTAAATCATACGAGCAGTACTTC
CDR3 length: 13
clone size: -
J gene: TRBJ2-7
D gene: -
V gene: TRBV15

CDR3 protein: CASSQVERYGYTF
CDR3 DNA: TGTGCCAGCAGCCAAGTCGAGCGCTATGGCTACACCTTC
CDR3 length: 13
clone size: -
J gene: TRBJ1-2
D gene: -
V gene: TRBV3-1/TRBV3-2

CDR3 protein: CASTGLGSNEQFF
CDR3 DNA: TGTGCCAGCACCGGACTGGGGAGTAATGAGCAGTTCTTC
CDR3 length: 13
clone size: -
J gene: TRBJ2-1
D gene: -
V gene: TRBV7-9

CDR3 protein: CASTENNRDGYTF
CDR3 DNA: TGCGCCAGCACCGAGAACAACAGGGATGGCTACACCTTC
CDR3 length: 13
clone size: -
J gene: TRBJ1-2
D gene: -
V gene: TRBV10-2

CDR3 protein: CAWSKAANTDTQYF
CDR3 DNA: TGTGCCTGGAGTAAAGCCGCCAACACAGATACGCAGTATTTT
CDR3 length: 14
clone size: -
J gene: TRBJ2-3
D gene: -
V gene: TRBV30

CDR3 protein: CASSYSGADTQYF
CDR3 DNA: TGCGCCAGCAGCTACAGCGGGGCAGATACGCAGTATTTT
CDR3 length: 13
clone size: -
J gene: TRBJ2-3
D gene: TRBD2
V gene: TRBV5-1

CDR3 protein: CASIYRTEAFF
CDR3 DNA: TGCGCCAGCATCTATCGGACTGAAGCTTTCTTT
CDR3 length: 11
clone size: -
J gene: TRBJ1-1
D gene: -
V gene: TRBV4-1

CDR3 protein: CASSRGRGDGYTF
CDR3 DNA: TGTGCCAGCAGTCGAGGGCGTGGGGATGGCTACACCTTC
CDR3 length: 13
clone size: -
J gene: TRBJ1-2
D gene: -
V gene: TRBV6-2/TRBV6-3

CDR3 protein: CASAQGANTGELFF
CDR3 DNA: TGTGCCAGCGCCCAGGGGGCGAACACCGGGGAGCTGTTTTTT
CDR3 length: 14
clone size: -
J gene: TRBJ2-2
D gene: TRBD1
V gene: TRBV2

CDR3 protein: CASQLRNIQYF
CDR3 DNA: TGTGCCAGCCAGTTACGAAACATTCAGTACTTC
CDR3 length: 11
clone size: -
J gene: TRBJ2-4
D gene: -
V gene: TRBV11-2

CDR3 protein: CASSQDRTSGTNEQYF
CDR3 DNA: TGCGCCAGCAGCCAAGATAGAACTAGCGGTACGAACGAGCAGTACTTC
CDR3 length: 16
clone size: -
J gene: TRBJ2-7
D gene: TRBD2
V gene: TRBV4-3

CDR3 protein: CASSHGQGRDTIYF
CDR3 DNA: TGCGCCAGCAGCCACGGACAGGGACGGGACACCATATATTTT
CDR3 length: 14
clone size: -
J gene: TRBJ1-3
D gene: TRBD1
V gene: TRBV4-3

CDR3 protein: CASSEDRDGNTEAFF
CDR3 DNA: TGTGCCAGCAGCGAAGACAGGGATGGTAACACTGAAGCTTTCTTT
CDR3 length: 15
clone size: -
J gene: TRBJ1-1
D gene: TRBD1
V gene: TRBV28

CDR3 protein: CASSLEAGLLAPTEQYF
CDR3 DNA: TGTGCCAGCAGTTTAGAGGCGGGGCTTTTAGCCCCCACGGAGCAGTACTTC
CDR3 length: 17
clone size: -
J gene: TRBJ2-7
D gene: -
V gene: TRBV27

CDR3 protein: CASSATSYEQYF
CDR3 DNA: TGTGCCAGCAGCGCGACTAGCTACGAGCAGTACTTC
CDR3 length: 12
clone size: -
J gene: TRBJ2-7
D gene: -
V gene: TRBV11-2

CDR3 protein: CASSPWIAGVPTDTQYF
CDR3 DNA: TGTGCCAGCTCACCATGGATTGCGGGGGTGCCCACAGATACGCAGTATTTT
CDR3 length: 17
clone size: -
J gene: TRBJ2-3
D gene: TRBD2
V gene: TRBV18

CDR3 protein: CASSVGGEGRYEQYF
CDR3 DNA: TGTGCCAGCAGCGTAGGAGGAGAGGGGAGGTACGAGCAGTACTTC
CDR3 length: 15
clone size: once
J gene: TRBJ2-7
D gene: -
V gene: TRBV9

CDR3 protein: CASSFSTRANTEAFF
CDR3 DNA: TGTGCCAGCAGCTTTAGTACCAGGGCGAACACTGAAGCTTTCTTT
CDR3 length: 15
clone size: -
J gene: TRBJ1-1
D gene: -
V gene: TRBV11-2

CDR3 protein: CASSQAGGATDTQYF
CDR3 DNA: TGCGCCAGCAGCCAAGCCGGGGGGGCTACAGATACGCAGTATTTT
CDR3 length: 15
clone size: -
J gene: TRBJ2-3
D gene: TRBD2
V gene: TRBV4-3

CDR3 protein: CASSSDRAYTEAFF
CDR3 DNA: TGTGCCAGCAGCTCCGACAGGGCTTACACTGAAGCTTTCTTT
CDR3 length: 14
clone size: -
J gene: TRBJ1-1
D gene: TRBD1
V gene: TRBV7-9

CDR3 protein: CASSIRQDSYEQYF
CDR3 DNA: TGTGCCAGCAGTATCCGACAGGACTCCTACGAGCAGTACTTC
CDR3 length: 14
clone size: -
J gene: TRBJ2-7
D gene: -
V gene: TRBV28

CDR3 protein: CASSFSGSYNEQFF
CDR3 DNA: TGCGCCAGCAGCTTTAGCGGTTCCTACAATGAGCAGTTCTTC
CDR3 length: 14
clone size: -
J gene: TRBJ2-1
D gene: -
V gene: TRBV5-1

CDR3 protein: CASSPLEGTNYGYTF
CDR3 DNA: TGTGCCAGCTCACCCTTGGAGGGGACGAACTATGGCTACACCTTC
CDR3 length: 15
clone size: -
J gene: TRBJ1-2
D gene: -
V gene: TRBV18

CDR3 protein: CASSLWERGSYQPQHF
CDR3 DNA: TGTGCCAGCAGCTTATGGGAGAGGGGGTCCTATCAGCCCCAGCATTTT
CDR3 length: 16
clone size: -
J gene: TRBJ1-5
D gene: -
V gene: TRBV7-8

CDR3 protein: CASSKGLAGALQFF
CDR3 DNA: TGTGCCAGCAGCAAGGGACTAGCGGGGGCTCTGCAGTTCTTC
CDR3 length: 14
clone size: -
J gene: TRBJ2-1
D gene: TRBD2
V gene: TRBV11-3

CDR3 protein: CASSLAGGFGANVLTF
CDR3 DNA: TGTGCCAGCAGCTTGGCCGGAGGTTTCGGGGCCAACGTCCTGACTTTC
CDR3 length: 16
clone size: -
J gene: TRBJ2-6
D gene: -
V gene: TRBV5-6

CDR3 protein: CASNPAGQASGNTIYF
CDR3 DNA: TGTGCCAGCAACCCAGCCGGACAGGCCTCTGGAAACACCATATATTTT
CDR3 length: 16
clone size: -
J gene: TRBJ1-3
D gene: TRBD1
V gene: TRBV18

CDR3 protein: CASSIVRDRVGNTEAFF
CDR3 DNA: TGTGCCAGTAGTATTGTCCGAGACAGGGTGGGGAACACTGAAGCTTTCTTT
CDR3 length: 17
clone size: once
J gene: TRBJ1-1
D gene: TRBD1
V gene: TRBV19

CDR3 protein: CASARQGGTEAFF
CDR3 DNA: TGTGCCAGTGCCCGACAGGGGGGCACTGAAGCTTTCTTT
CDR3 length: 13
clone size: few
J gene: TRBJ1-1
D gene: TRBD1
V gene: TRBV19

CDR3 protein: CASSTLLAGENTGELFF
CDR3 DNA: TGCGCCAGCAGCACCCTCTTAGCGGGAGAGAACACCGGGGAGCTGTTTTTT
CDR3 length: 17
clone size: -
J gene: TRBJ2-2
D gene: TRBD2
V gene: TRBV4-1

CDR3 protein: CASSHSMRGPGELFF
CDR3 DNA: TGTGCCAGCAGTCACTCAATGCGGGGCCCCGGGGAGCTGTTTTTT
CDR3 length: 15
clone size: -
J gene: TRBJ2-2
D gene: -
V gene: TRBV6-5

CDR3 protein: CASSLKSRLTYEQYF
CDR3 DNA: TGTGCCAGCAGTTTAAAGTCCCGGTTAACCTACGAGCAGTACTTC
CDR3 length: 15
clone size: -
J gene: TRBJ2-7
D gene: -
V gene: TRBV27